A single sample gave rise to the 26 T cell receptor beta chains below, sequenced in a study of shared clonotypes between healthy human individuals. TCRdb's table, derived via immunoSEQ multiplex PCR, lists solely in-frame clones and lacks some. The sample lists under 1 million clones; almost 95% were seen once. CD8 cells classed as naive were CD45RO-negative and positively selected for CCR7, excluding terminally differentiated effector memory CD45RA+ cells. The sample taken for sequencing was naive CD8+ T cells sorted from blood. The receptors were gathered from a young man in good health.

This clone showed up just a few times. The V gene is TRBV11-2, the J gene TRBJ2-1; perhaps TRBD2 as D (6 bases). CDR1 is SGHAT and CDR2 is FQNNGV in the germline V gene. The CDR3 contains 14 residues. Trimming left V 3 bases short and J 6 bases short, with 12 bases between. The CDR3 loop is CASSLMEGRNEQFF. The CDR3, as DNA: TGTGCCAGCAGCTTGATGGAGGGCCGCAATGAGCAGTTCTTC.

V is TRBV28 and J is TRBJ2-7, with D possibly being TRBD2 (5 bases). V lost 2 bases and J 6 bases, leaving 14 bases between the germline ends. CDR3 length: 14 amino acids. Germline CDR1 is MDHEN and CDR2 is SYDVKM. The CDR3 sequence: CASSLGLALSEQYF. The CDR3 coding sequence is TGTGCCAGCAGTTTAGGGCTAGCTCTTAGCGAGCAGTACTTC.

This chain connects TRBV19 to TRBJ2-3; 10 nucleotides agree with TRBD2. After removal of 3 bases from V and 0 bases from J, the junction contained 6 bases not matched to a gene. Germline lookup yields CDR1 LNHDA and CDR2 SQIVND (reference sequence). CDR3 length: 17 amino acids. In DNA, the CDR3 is TGTGCCAGTAGTATTTGGGCGGGACTAGCGAGCACAGATACGCAGTATTTT. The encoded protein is CASSIWAGLASTDTQYF.

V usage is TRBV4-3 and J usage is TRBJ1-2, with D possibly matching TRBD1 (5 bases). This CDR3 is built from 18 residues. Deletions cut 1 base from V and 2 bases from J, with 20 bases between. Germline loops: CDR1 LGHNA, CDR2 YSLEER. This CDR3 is CASSQVFQLGGKNYGYTF. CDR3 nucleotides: TGCGCCAGCAGCCAAGTTTTTCAGCTGGGGGGGAAGAACTATGGCTACACCTTC.

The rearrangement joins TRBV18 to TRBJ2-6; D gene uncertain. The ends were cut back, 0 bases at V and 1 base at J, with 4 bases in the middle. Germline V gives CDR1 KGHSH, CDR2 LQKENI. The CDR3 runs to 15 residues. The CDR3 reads CASSPPGSGANVLTF. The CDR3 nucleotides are TGTGCCAGCTCACCACCGGGTTCTGGGGCCAACGTCCTGACTTTC.

CDR3 sequence: CASSLSTSSYNEQFF. CDR3 nucleotides: TGTGCCAGCAGCTTAAGCACGAGCTCCTACAATGAGCAGTTCTTC. The rearrangement uses TRBV11-2 and TRBJ2-1; no clear D gene. CDR3 length equals 15 residues. The V gene lost 2 bases and the J gene lost 0 bases, with 8 bases spanning the gap. CDR1 and CDR2 (germline): SGHAT, FQNNGV.

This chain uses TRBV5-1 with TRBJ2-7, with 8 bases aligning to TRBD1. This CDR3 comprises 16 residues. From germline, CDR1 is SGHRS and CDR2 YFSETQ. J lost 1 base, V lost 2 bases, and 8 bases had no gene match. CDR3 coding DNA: TGCGCCAGCAGCTTCACCACACAGGGGGGATCCTACGAGCAGTACTTC. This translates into CASSFTTQGGSYEQYF. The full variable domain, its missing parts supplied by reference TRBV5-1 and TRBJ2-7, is KAGVTQTPRYLIKTRGQQVTLSCSPISGHRSVSWYQQTPGQGLQFLFEYFSETQRNKGNFPGRFSGRQFSNSRSEMNVSTLELGDSALYLCASSFTTQGGSYEQYFGPGTRLTVT.

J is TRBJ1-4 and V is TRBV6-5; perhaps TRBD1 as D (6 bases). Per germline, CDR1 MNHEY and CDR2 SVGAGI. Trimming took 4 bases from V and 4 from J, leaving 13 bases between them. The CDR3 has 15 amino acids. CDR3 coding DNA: TGTGCCAGCAGTTCCACAGGGCTAATTAATGAAAAACTGTTTTTT. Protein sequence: CASSSTGLINEKLFF.

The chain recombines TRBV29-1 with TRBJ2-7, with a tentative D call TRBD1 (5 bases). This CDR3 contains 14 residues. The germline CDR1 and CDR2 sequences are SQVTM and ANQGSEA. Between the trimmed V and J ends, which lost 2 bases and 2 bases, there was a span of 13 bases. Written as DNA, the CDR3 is TGCAGCGTTGAAAAAGCAGGACAAACCTACGAGCAGTACTTC. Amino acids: CSVEKAGQTYEQYF.

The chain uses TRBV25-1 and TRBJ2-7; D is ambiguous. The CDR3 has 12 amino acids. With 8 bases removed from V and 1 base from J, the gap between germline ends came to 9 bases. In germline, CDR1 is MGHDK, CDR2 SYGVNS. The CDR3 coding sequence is TGTGCCAGCGGAGACCTATCCTACGAGCAGTACTTC. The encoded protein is CASGDLSYEQYF.

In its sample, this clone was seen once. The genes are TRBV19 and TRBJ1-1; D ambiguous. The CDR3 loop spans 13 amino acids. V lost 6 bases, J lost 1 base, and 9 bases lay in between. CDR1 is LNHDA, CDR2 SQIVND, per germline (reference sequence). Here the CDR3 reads CASRDSTNTEAFF. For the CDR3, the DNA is TGTGCCAGTAGAGATTCTACGAACACTGAAGCTTTCTTT.

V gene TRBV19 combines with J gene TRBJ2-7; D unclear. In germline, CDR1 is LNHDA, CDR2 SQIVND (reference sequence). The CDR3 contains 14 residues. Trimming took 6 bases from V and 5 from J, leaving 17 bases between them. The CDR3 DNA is TGTGCCAGTAGCGTTGTAAATGGGTACGACGAGCAGTACTTC. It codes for CASSVVNGYDEQYF.

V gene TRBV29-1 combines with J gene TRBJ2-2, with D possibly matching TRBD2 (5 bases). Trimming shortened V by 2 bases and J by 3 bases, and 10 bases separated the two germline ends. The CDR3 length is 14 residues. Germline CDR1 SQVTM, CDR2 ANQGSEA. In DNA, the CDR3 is TGCAGCGTTGAACCGGAGGTAGACACCGGGGAGCTGTTTTTT. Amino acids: CSVEPEVDTGELFF.

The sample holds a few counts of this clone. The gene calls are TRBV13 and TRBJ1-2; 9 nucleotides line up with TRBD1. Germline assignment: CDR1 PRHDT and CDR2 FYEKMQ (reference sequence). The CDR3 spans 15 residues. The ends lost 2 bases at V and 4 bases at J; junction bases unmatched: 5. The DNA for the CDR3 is TGTGCCAGCAGCTTAACAGGGGGCTGGGGCTATGGCTACACCTTC. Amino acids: CASSLTGGWGYGYTF.

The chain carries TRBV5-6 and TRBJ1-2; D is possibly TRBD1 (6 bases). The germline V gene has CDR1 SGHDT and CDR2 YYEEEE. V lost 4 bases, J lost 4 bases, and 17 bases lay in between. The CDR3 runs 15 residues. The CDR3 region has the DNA TGTGCCAGCAGCCGGACAGCGGGCAGAGGCTATGGCTACACCTTC. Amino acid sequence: CASSRTAGRGYGYTF.

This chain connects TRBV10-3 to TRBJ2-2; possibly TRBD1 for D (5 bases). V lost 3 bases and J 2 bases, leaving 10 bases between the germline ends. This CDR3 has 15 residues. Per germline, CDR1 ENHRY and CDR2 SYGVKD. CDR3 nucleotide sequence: TGTGCCATCAGTGATCACGACAGAAACACCGGGGAGCTGTTTTTT. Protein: CAISDHDRNTGELFF.

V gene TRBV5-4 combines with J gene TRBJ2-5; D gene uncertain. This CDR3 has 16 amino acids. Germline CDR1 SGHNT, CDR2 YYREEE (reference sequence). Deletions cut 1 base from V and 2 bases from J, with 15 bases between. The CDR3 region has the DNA TGTGCCAGCAGCTTGCCTCCAAGTTTAGGACAAGAGACCCAGTACTTC. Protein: CASSLPPSLGQETQYF.

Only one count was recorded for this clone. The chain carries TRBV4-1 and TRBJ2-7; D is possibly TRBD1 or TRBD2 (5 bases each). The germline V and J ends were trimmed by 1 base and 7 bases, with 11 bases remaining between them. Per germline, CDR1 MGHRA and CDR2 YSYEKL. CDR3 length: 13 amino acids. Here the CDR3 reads CASSQVAGSEQYF. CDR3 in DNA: TGCGCCAGCAGCCAAGTGGCAGGGAGTGAGCAGTACTTC.

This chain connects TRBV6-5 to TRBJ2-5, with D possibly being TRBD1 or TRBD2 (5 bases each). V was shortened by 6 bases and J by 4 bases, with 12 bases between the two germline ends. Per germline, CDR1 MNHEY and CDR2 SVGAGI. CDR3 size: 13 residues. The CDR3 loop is CASRRGVRETQYF. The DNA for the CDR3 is TGTGCCAGCAGGAGGGGAGTTCGAGAGACCCAGTACTTC.

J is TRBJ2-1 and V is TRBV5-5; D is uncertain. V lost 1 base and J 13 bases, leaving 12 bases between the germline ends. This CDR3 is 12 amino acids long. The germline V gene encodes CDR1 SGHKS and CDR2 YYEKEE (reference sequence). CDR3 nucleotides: TGTGCCAGCAGCTTGACGCCAGAGGACCAGTTCTTC. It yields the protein CASSLTPEDQFF.

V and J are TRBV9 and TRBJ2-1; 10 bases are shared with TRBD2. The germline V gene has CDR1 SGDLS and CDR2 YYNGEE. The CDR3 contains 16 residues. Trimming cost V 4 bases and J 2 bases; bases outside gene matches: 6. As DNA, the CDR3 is TGTGCCAGCAGCCCTTCCCTAGCGGGAGCCTACAATGAGCAGTTCTTC. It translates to CASSPSLAGAYNEQFF.

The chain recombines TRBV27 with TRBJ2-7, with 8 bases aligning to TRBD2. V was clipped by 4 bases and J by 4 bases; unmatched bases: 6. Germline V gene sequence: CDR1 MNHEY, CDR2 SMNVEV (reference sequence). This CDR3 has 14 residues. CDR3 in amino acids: CASSYSGARYEQYF. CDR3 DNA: TGTGCCAGCAGTTATAGCGGGGCGAGGTACGAGCAGTACTTC.

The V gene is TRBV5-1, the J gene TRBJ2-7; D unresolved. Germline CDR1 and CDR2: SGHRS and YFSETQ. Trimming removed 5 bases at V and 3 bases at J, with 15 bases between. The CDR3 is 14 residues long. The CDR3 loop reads CASRLRNGNYEQYF. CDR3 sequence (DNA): TGCGCCAGCAGGCTCCGGAACGGAAACTACGAGCAGTACTTC.

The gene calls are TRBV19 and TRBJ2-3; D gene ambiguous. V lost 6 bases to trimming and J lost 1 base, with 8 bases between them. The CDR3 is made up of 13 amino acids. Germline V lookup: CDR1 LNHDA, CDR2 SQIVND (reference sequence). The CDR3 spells CASSPGGTDTQYF. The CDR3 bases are TGTGCCAGTAGCCCAGGAGGCACAGATACGCAGTATTTT.

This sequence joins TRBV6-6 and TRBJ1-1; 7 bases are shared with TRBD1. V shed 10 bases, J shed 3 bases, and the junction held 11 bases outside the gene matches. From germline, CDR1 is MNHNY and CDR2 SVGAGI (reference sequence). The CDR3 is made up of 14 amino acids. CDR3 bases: TGTGCCACTCGATACAGGACAGGCGACACTGAAGCTTTCTTT. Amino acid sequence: CATRYRTGDTEAFF.

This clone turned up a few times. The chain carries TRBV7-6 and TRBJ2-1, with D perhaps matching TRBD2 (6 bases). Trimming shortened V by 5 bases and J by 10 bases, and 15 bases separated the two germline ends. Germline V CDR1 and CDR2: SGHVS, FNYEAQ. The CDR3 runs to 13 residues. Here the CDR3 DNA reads TGTGCCAGCAGCCGTAGGACTGGGAGGGAGCAGTTCTTC. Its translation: CASSRRTGREQFF.